This T cell receptor beta chain was recovered during a study of blood T cell repertoires in COVID-19. As for the study in general: The origin of the acute and convalescent COVID-19 samples was the United States, Italy and Spain. Nucleic acid was either cDNA or gDNA, and it came from T cells, B-cell-depleted T cells, or PBMCs.

Original processing methods: Quantification of nucleated cells was approximated via reference gene primer amplification. TCRdb's table, derived via immunoSEQ multiplex PCR, lists solely in-frame clones and lacks some. V and J calls and clone size are as listed in that table; D and trimming were resolved from the DNA. The data hold about 360,000 clones, with approximately 86% observed a single time. This CDR3 contains 11 residues. The V and J ends lost 6 bases and 8 bases, in that order; junction bases with no gene match: 3. This clone was recorded a few times. The chain employs TRBV12-3 or TRBV12-4 and TRBJ1-1; 7 bases line up with TRBD1. Sequencing input: peripheral blood. The TCR sequence derives from a human donor in a cohort sampled during active COVID-19. Here the CDR3 reads CASRLTGEAFF. CDR3 nucleotide sequence: TGTGCCAGCAGGTTGACAGGGGAAGCTTTCTTT.